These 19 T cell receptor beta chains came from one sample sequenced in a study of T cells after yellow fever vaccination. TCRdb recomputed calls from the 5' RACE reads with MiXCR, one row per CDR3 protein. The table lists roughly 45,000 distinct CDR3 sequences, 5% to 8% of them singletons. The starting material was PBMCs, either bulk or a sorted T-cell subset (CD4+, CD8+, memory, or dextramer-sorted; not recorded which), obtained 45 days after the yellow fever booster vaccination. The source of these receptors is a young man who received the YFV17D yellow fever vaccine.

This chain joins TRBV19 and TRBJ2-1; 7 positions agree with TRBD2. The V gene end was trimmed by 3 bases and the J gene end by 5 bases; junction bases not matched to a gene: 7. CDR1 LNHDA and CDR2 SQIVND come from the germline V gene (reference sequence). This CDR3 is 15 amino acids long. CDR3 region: CASSIASGANNEQFF. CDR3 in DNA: TGTGCCAGTAGTATTGCCAGCGGGGCTAACAATGAGCAGTTCTTC. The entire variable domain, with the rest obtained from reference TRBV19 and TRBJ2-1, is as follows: DGGITQSPKYLFRKEGQNVTLSCEQNLNHDAMYWYRQDPGQGLRLIYYSQIVNDFQKGDIAEGYSVSREKKESFPLTVTSAQKNPTAFYLCASSIASGANNEQFFGPGTRLTVL.

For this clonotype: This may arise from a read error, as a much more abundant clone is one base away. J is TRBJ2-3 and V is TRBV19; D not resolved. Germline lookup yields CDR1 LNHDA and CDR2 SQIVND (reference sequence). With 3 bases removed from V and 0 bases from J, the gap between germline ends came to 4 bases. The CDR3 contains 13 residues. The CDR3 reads CASSIGSTDTQYF. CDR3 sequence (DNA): TGTGCCAGTAGTATTGGTAGCACAGATACGCAGTATTTT. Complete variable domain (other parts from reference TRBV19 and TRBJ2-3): DGGITQSPKYLFRKEGQNVTLSCEQNLNHDAMYWYRQDPGQGLRLIYYSQIVNDFQKGDIAEGYSVSREKKESFPLTVTSAQKNPTAFYLCASSIGSTDTQYFGPGTRLTVL.

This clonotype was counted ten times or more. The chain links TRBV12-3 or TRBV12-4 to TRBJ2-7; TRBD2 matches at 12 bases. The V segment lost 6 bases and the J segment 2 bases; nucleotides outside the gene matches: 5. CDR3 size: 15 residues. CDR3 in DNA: TGTGCCAGCAGCCCTCTAGCGGGAGGGCCCTACGAGCAGTACTTC. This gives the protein CASSPLAGGPYEQYF.

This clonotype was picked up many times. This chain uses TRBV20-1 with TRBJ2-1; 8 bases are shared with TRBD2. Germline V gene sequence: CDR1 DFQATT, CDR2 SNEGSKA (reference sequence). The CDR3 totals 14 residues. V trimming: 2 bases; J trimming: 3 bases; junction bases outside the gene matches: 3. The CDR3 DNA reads TGCAGTGCTAGAACGCTAGCGGGCTACAATGAGCAGTTCTTC. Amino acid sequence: CSARTLAGYNEQFF.

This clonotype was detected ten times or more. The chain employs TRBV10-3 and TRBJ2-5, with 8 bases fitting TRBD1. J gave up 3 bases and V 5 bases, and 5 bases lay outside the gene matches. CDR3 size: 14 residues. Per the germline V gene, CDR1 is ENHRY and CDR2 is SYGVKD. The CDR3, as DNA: TGTGCCATCAGTACCCTGACAGGGGAAGAGACCCAGTACTTC. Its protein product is CAISTLTGEETQYF.

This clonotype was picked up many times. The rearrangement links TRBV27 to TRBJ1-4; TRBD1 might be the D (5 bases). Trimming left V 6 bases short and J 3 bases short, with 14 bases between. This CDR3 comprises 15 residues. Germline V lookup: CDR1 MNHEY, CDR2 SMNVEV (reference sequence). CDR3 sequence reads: CASRERGAANEKLFF. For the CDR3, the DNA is TGTGCCAGCAGGGAAAGAGGGGCTGCTAATGAAAAACTGTTTTTT.

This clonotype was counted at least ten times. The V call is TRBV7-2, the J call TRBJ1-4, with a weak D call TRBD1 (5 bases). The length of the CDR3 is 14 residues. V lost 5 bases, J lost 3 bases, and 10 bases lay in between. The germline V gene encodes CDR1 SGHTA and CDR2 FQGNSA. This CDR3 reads CASSPQGANEKLFF. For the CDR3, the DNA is TGTGCCAGCAGCCCTCAGGGTGCTAATGAAAAACTGTTTTTT.

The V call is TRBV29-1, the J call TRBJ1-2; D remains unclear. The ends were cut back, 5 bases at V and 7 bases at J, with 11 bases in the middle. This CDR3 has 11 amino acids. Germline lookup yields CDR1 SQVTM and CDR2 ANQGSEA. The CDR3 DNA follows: TGCAGCGTTTCACACGTGGGTGGCTACACCTTC. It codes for CSVSHVGGYTF.

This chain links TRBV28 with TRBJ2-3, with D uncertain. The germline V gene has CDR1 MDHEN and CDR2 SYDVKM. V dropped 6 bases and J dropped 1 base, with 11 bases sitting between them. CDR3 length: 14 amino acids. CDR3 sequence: CASSAHSGTDTQYF. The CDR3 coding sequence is TGTGCCAGCAGCGCGCACAGCGGCACAGATACGCAGTATTTT.

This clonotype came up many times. CDR3 loop: CSADSSPLHF. The DNA for the CDR3 is TGCAGCGCCGATAGTTCACCCCTCCACTTT. This chain connects TRBV29-1 to TRBJ1-6; D gene unclear. V was pared by 7 bases and J by 9 bases, with 7 bases between. The CDR3 extends over 10 amino acids. Germline loops: CDR1 SQVTM, CDR2 ANQGSEA.

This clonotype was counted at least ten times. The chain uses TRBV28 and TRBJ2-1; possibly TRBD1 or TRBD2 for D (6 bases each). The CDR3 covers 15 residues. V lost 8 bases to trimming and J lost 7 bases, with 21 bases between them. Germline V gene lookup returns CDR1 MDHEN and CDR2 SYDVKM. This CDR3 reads CASSSGAGRGNEQFF. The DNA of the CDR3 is TGTGCCAGCTCCTCGGGGGCGGGACGGGGGAATGAGCAGTTCTTC. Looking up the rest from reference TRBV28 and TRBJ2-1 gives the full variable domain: DVKVTQSSRYLVKRTGEKVFLECVQDMDHENMFWYRQDPGLGLRLIYFSYDVKMKEKGDIPEGYSVSREKKERFSLILESASTNQTSMYLCASSSGAGRGNEQFFGPGTRLTVL.

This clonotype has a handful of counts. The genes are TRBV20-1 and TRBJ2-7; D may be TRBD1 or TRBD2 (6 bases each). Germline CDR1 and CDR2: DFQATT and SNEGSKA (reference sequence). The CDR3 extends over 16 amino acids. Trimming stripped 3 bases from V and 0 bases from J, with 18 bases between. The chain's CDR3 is CSASLGGLAVSYEQYF. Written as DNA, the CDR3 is TGCAGTGCTAGCCTTGGGGGCTTAGCGGTCTCCTACGAGCAGTACTTC.

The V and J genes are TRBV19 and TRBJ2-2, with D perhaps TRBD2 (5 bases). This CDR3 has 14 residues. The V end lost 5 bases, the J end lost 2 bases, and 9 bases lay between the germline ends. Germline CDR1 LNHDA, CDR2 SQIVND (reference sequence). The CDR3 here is CASSWRLNTGELFF. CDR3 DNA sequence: TGTGCCAGTAGTTGGAGGTTAAACACCGGGGAGCTGTTTTTT.

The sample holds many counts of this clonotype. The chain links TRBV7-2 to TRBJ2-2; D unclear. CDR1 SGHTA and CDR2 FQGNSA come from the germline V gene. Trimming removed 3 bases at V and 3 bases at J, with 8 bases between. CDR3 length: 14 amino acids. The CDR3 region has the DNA TGTGCCAGCAGCTTGGAAGGGTACACCGGGGAGCTGTTTTTT. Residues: CASSLEGYTGELFF.

The CDR3 DNA follows: TGCGCCAGCAGCTTGGGGGGGGCCATGAACACTGAAGCTTTCTTT. Translated, it gives CASSLGGAMNTEAFF. J is TRBJ1-1 and V is TRBV5-1, with D possibly matching TRBD1 (6 bases). Deletions cut 0 bases from V and 0 bases from J, with 9 bases between. The germline CDR1 and CDR2 sequences are SGHRS and YFSETQ. The CDR3 runs to 15 residues.

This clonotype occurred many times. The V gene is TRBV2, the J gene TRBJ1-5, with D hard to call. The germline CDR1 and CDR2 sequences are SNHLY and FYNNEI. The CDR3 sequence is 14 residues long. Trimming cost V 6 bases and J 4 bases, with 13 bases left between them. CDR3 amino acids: CASRGWWTNQPQHF. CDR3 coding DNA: TGTGCCAGCAGGGGCTGGTGGACGAATCAGCCCCAGCATTTT.

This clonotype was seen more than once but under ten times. The CDR3 nucleotides read TGTGCCAGCAGCCCTGGGAGGGCAGATACGCAGTATTTT. Its translation is CASSPGRADTQYF. This chain uses TRBV7-2 with TRBJ2-3, with 7 bases that match TRBD2. Germline trimming cut 5 bases from V and 4 bases from J; bases unmatched to any gene: 3. This CDR3 spans 13 amino acids. The germline V gene has CDR1 SGHTA and CDR2 FQGNSA.

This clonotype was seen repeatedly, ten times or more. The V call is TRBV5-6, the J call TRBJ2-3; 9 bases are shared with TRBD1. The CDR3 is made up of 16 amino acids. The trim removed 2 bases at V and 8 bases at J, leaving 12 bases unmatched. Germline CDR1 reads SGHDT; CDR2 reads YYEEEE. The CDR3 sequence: CASSLPGQGPTVTQYF. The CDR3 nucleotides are TGTGCCAGCAGCTTACCGGGACAGGGTCCGACGGTTACGCAGTATTTT.

As DNA, the CDR3 is TGTGCCAGCACCCGGGACAGAGGCACAGATACGCAGTATTTT. Translated, it gives CASTRDRGTDTQYF. The chain recombines TRBV6-2 or TRBV6-3 with TRBJ2-3; 7 positions match TRBD1. Germline V lookup: CDR1 MNHEY, CDR2 SVGEGT. The CDR3 spans 14 residues. The V and J ends lost 7 bases and 1 base, in that order; junction bases with no gene match: 5.